The entry below gives a single T cell receptor beta chain sequence along with its context. The antigen remains undetermined. The data belong to a study of CXCR3-negative and CXCR3-positive naive CD8 T cells. Study summary: The dataset comprises some 130 million TRB reads in total, with about 1.5 +/- 0.3 million reads per library. Study-level points and caveats: Diversity proved comparably high across both naive subsets and much lower in memory CD8+ cells. Surface CD5 looked about the same in the naive subsets, so the authors worked out TCR strength from TRB CDR3 properties.

Among CD8+ T cells, naive ones were CD45RO-CCR7+CD27+CD95-. Researchers prepared the TRB cDNA libraries using 5' RACE with UMI labels. One entry per CDR3 protein, without DNA, is what TCRdb gives after re-calling the 5' RACE reads. The repertoire table contains about 80,000 distinct CDR3 sequences. The TCR was taken from a human donor in good health. Some clones in this sample may be carry-over from other donors' samples. The sequencing input was naive CXCR3- CD8+ T cells from blood. Subset: CD45RO-CCR7+CD27+CD95- naive CD8+ T cells lacking CXCR3 (TNR3-).

The CDR3 reads CASSLEYSTVNYGYTF. The J gene is TRBJ1-2, the V gene TRBV5-1. Germline V gene sequence: CDR1 SGHRS, CDR2 YFSETQ. The CDR3 spans 16 residues. The variable domain in full, completed from reference TRBV5-1 and TRBJ1-2, reads KAGVTQTPRYLIKTRGQQVTLSCSPISGHRSVSWYQQTPGQGLQFLFEYFSETQRNKGNFPGRFSGRQFSNSRSEMNVSTLELGDSALYLCASSLEYSTVNYGYTFGSGTRLTVV.